The clone carrying this T cell receptor (beta chain) has more than one count but fewer than ten. The V and J ends lost 2 bases and 4 bases, in that order; junction bases with no gene match: 6. This CDR3 comprises 15 residues. The germline V gene encodes CDR1 MNHNS and CDR2 SASEGT. This sample is part of a study of blood T cells in healthy people across ages. Alongside a J-beta primer mix, a sample-barcoded 5' primer served in a second PCR lasting roughly 6 to 11 cycles. TCRdb re-analysed the 5' RACE reads in MiXCR, keeping a single row per CDR3 protein. The top ten clones hold 20% to 25% of a sample with 1.8 million or so distinct CDR3 sequences, roughly two fifths of them seen once.

Material: blood. The receptor's source is a human donor in good health. The V and J genes are TRBV6-1 and TRBJ2-3; TRBD1 agrees at 7 bases. CDR3 DNA: TGTGCCAGCAGTGAAACGGGCCAGGGGGCAGATACGCAGTATTTT. Its translation is CASSETGQGADTQYF.